Presented here are 11 T cell receptor beta chains from one specimen sequenced in a study of CXCR3-negative and CXCR3-positive naive CD8 T cells. Researchers prepared the TRB cDNA libraries using 5' RACE with UMI labels. TCRdb reworked the 5' RACE reads into one entry per CDR3 protein, no DNA. In all, the sample yields 75,000 to 100,000 distinct CDR3 sequences. Notes on the study in general: More hydrophobic TRB CDR3s were found in CXCR3-positive naive cells than in CXCR3-negative naive cells.

Their target antigens are unknown. Sequenced input: naive CXCR3+ CD8+ T cells from blood. The sample's subset: CD45RO-CCR7+CD27+CD95- naive CD8+ T cells expressing CXCR3 (TNR3+). The receptors come from a human donor in good health. Some clones in this sample may be carry-over from other donors' samples.

The chain employs TRBV7-6 and TRBJ2-7; the TCRdb D gene call, TRBD1, has no DNA to confirm it. Germline CDR1 reads SGHVS; CDR2 reads FNYEAQ. The CDR3 covers 15 residues. CDR3 loop: CASSPRTGEGYEQYF.

The V and J genes are TRBV3-1 and TRBJ2-1; TCRdb names TRBD2, which stays unverified in the absence of DNA. The CDR3 extends over 17 amino acids. From germline, CDR1 is LGHDT and CDR2 YNNKEL (reference sequence). The CDR3 sequence is CASSQSSSGGPYNEQFF.

The chain employs TRBV6-1 and TRBJ2-7; as DNA is missing, the TRBD1 call by TCRdb cannot be tested. Germline V gene lookup returns CDR1 MNHNS and CDR2 SASEGT. This CDR3 comprises 15 residues. Here the CDR3 reads CASSEGTGGTYEQYF.

This chain joins TRBV6-2 or TRBV6-3 and TRBJ2-7; TCRdb picks TRBD1, but there is no DNA to check that call. The CDR3 loop spans 14 amino acids. Germline lookup yields CDR1 MNHEY and CDR2 SVGEGT. This CDR3 reads CASSRRGSSYEQYF.

This chain connects TRBV29-1 to TRBJ1-2; the TCRdb call, TRBD1, lacks DNA for checking. This CDR3 is 14 amino acids long. Germline CDR1 and CDR2: SQVTM and ANQGSEA. CDR3 protein: CSVGGSRDNYGYTF.

The chain recombines TRBV29-1 with TRBJ2-1; TCRdb outputs TRBD1, but without DNA this stays unchecked. There are 12 residues in the CDR3. From germline, CDR1 is SQVTM and CDR2 ANQGSEA. CDR3 in amino acids: CSVERQYNEQFF.

This chain joins TRBV6-5 and TRBJ2-1. The CDR3 is made up of 15 amino acids. The V gene's germline CDR1 is MNHEY and CDR2 SVGAGI. The CDR3 region is CASSYSISAFNEQFF.

V gene TRBV7-9 combines with J gene TRBJ2-1; TCRdb names TRBD2, which stays unverified in the absence of DNA. This CDR3 contains 15 residues. CDR1 is SEHNR and CDR2 is FQNEAQ in the germline V gene (reference sequence). CDR3 sequence: CASSLQGTSGAEQFF. The complete variable domain, with remaining parts taken from reference TRBV7-9 and TRBJ2-1, reads DTGVSQNPRHKITKRGQNVTFRCDPISEHNRLYWYRQTLGQGPEFLTYFQNEAQLEKSRLLSDRFSAERPKGSFSTLEIQRTEQGDSAMYLCASSLQGTSGAEQFFGPGTRLTVL.

This chain links TRBV11-2 with TRBJ2-3; with no DNA, the TCRdb D assignment of TRBD2 cannot be verified. CDR1 is SGHAT and CDR2 is FQNNGV in the germline V gene. The CDR3 has 17 amino acids. The CDR3 reads CASSLGEARGAQGTQYF.

The rearrangement uses TRBV29-1 and TRBJ2-1; TCRdb calls TRBD1, which cannot be checked without DNA. This CDR3 spans 14 amino acids. Germline V lookup: CDR1 SQVTM, CDR2 ANQGSEA. This CDR3 reads CSVVWGASYNEQFF.

This chain connects TRBV29-1 to TRBJ2-1; with no DNA, the TCRdb D assignment of TRBD2 cannot be verified. Germline V gene data show CDR1 as SQVTM and CDR2 as ANQGSEA. The CDR3 consists of 14 residues. The CDR3: CSVEESGRHNEQFF.